The clone carrying this T cell receptor beta chain was counted a few times. Its target is not known. This record comes from a study of response to subunit inactivated influenza vaccine. Broader study findings: It was the authors' suggestion that each seasonal influenza vaccination recruits few new T cells.

CDR1 is LNHNV, CDR2 YYDKDF, per germline (reference sequence). There are 15 residues in the CDR3. Trimming removed 0 bases from V and 7 bases from J; junction bases left unmatched: 8. TCRdb fed the RT-PCR reads into MiXCR, producing one record per CDR3 protein. Found here are hundreds of thousands of distinct CDR3 sequences, around a sixth of them singletons; the top ten hold roughly 12%. This TCR was recovered from a man aged 50 to 59 who received an inactivated influenza vaccine. V gene TRBV15 combines with J gene TRBJ2-7, with TRBD2 identical over 8 bases. Sequencing was performed on PBMCs from blood, taken about 11 days after vaccination. This chain's CDR3 is CATSRESGGLGEQYF. DNA for the CDR3: TGTGCCACCAGCAGAGAATCGGGGGGGCTGGGAGAGCAGTACTTC.